These 11 T cell receptor beta chains came from one sample sequenced in a study of CD4 T cells in relation to SARS-CoV-2 and coronaviruses. The protocol was immunoSEQ multiplex PCR, while the TCRdb copy is restricted to in-frame clones and leaves out a portion. The sample lists approximately 11,000 clones, 87% occurring once. Sequenced input: naive CD4+ T cells from PBMCs. Subset indicated: naive CD4+ T cells isolated by negative enrichment. These receptors came from an adult with COVID-19.

The chain recombines TRBV7-2 with TRBJ1-5, with D hard to call. Germline V gene sequence: CDR1 SGHTA, CDR2 FQGNSA. V lost 3 bases, J lost 1 base, and 7 bases lay in between. The CDR3 sequence is 14 residues long. The CDR3 loop reads CASSFFGSNQPQHF. The CDR3 nucleotides are TGTGCCAGCAGCTTTTTTGGCAGCAATCAGCCCCAGCATTTT.

This clone showed up just a few times. The chain employs TRBV11-3 and TRBJ1-6; D is perhaps TRBD1 (5 bases). Germline V lookup: CDR1 SGHNT, CDR2 YENEEA. The CDR3 covers 14 residues. V was clipped by 1 base and J by 13 bases, with 14 bases between them. CDR3 sequence: CASSLVTEDVPLHF. The CDR3, as DNA: TGTGCCAGCAGCTTAGTGACAGAGGACGTGCCCCTCCACTTT.

The chain combines TRBV3-1 (or the pseudogene TRBV3-2) with TRBJ2-7; D is ambiguous. The V gene's germline CDR1 is LGHDT and CDR2 YNNKEL (reference sequence). This CDR3 contains 11 residues. V was trimmed by 2 bases and J by 7 bases, leaving 6 bases between them. The CDR3 loop reads CASSQKREQYF. CDR3 coding DNA: TGTGCCAGCAGCCAAAAAAGAGAGCAGTACTTC.

The chain has TRBV4-1 and TRBJ1-2, with 9 positions matching TRBD1. The germline V gene encodes CDR1 MGHRA and CDR2 YSYEKL. With 5 bases clipped from V and 6 bases from J, the junction kept 7 bases outside the gene matches. This CDR3 region has 14 residues. In nucleotides, the CDR3 is TGCGCCAGCAGCATAATCGGACAGGGGCATGGCTACACCTTC. It encodes CASSIIGQGHGYTF.

The gene calls are TRBV28 and TRBJ1-4; D possibly corresponds to TRBD1 (5 bases). Trimming took 5 bases from V and 11 from J, leaving 24 bases between them. Germline assignment: CDR1 MDHEN and CDR2 SYDVKM. CDR3 length: 16 amino acids. The CDR3 bases are TGTGCCAGCAGTACAAATTCCGGGGCGCTTCGTGGGAAACTGTTTTTT. Translation: CASSTNSGALRGKLFF.

The rearrangement uses TRBV9 and TRBJ2-3, with D uncertain. Per the germline V gene, CDR1 is SGDLS and CDR2 is YYNGEE. The V end lost 2 bases, the J end lost 1 base, and 5 bases lay between the germline ends. The CDR3 is made up of 13 amino acids. The CDR3 here is CASSVPGTDTQYF. CDR3 coding DNA: TGTGCCAGCAGCGTGCCAGGCACAGATACGCAGTATTTT.

The genes are TRBV27 and TRBJ1-5, with TRBD1 identical over 8 bases. The CDR3 has 16 amino acids. Looked up from germline, CDR1 is MNHEY and CDR2 is SMNVEV (reference sequence). V gave up 1 base and J gave up 3 bases; unmatched junction bases: 5. The CDR3 region is CASSLLGTGFNQPQHF. The CDR3 DNA reads as TGTGCCAGCAGTTTATTAGGGACAGGCTTCAATCAGCCCCAGCATTTT.

The V and J genes are TRBV19 and TRBJ1-2; D is ambiguous. Germline CDR1 reads LNHDA; CDR2 reads SQIVND (reference sequence). This CDR3 contains 17 residues. Trimming stripped 8 bases from V and 11 bases from J, with 33 bases between. This CDR3 is CASRLEDRTGFMWRYTF. The CDR3 DNA is TGTGCCAGTCGCTTGGAGGACCGTACGGGTTTCATGTGGAGGTACACCTTC.

The chain couples TRBV11-3 to TRBJ2-5; D unresolved. The CDR3 contains 17 residues. Germline V gene lookup returns CDR1 SGHNT and CDR2 YENEEA. With 1 base removed from V and 1 base from J, the gap between germline ends came to 16 bases. CDR3 in DNA: TGTGCCAGCAGCTTAGGACCGGAGAGAAGTTTCCAAGAGACCCAGTACTTC. This translates into CASSLGPERSFQETQYF.

The chain employs TRBV3-1 (or the pseudogene TRBV3-2) and TRBJ2-1, with D perhaps given as TRBD1 or TRBD2 (5 bases each). Trimming removed 1 base at V and 4 bases at J, with 14 bases between. The CDR3 contains 16 residues. Germline V gene lookup returns CDR1 LGHDT and CDR2 YNNKEL (reference sequence). Here the CDR3 reads CASSQGLSRAYNEQFF. CDR3 DNA sequence: TGTGCCAGCAGCCAAGGACTATCCAGGGCTTACAATGAGCAGTTCTTC.

V gene TRBV30 combines with J gene TRBJ2-6; TRBD1 matches at 8 bases. The junction had 1 base not matched to a gene; V was cut back by 3 bases and J by 0 bases. Germline lookup yields CDR1 GTSNPN and CDR2 SVGIG (reference sequence). CDR3 length: 15 residues. Here the CDR3 DNA reads TGTGCCTGGAGCACAGGGGGCTCTGGGGCCAACGTCCTGACTTTC. Its protein product is CAWSTGGSGANVLTF.